Following are 28 T cell receptor beta chains from one sample sequenced in a study of cytomegalovirus exposure and HLA in healthy donors. The method was immunoSEQ multiplex PCR; TCRdb's version includes in-frame clones alone and lacks a portion of them. Of 150,000 to 200,000 clones listed, 80% to 90% are singletons. Material: PBMCs. Receptor source: a woman aged 30 to 39 in good health and CMV-seronegative.

The chain couples TRBV6-5 to TRBJ2-5; TRBD2 aligns across 7 bases. Losses at the gene ends were 4 bases for V and 7 bases for J; bases not matched to a gene: 9. From germline, CDR1 is MNHEY and CDR2 SVGAGI. CDR3 length equals 14 residues. The CDR3 loop is CASSFSGGRGTQYF. CDR3 DNA sequence: TGTGCCAGCAGTTTCTCCGGGGGGAGGGGGACCCAGTACTTC.

The table lists this clone with a count of one. The CDR3 region is CASSQLDRGSTDTQYF. The DNA of the CDR3 is TGCGCCAGCAGCCAGTTGGACAGGGGGTCAACAGATACGCAGTATTTT. The chain couples TRBV4-1 to TRBJ2-3; 10 nucleotides align to TRBD1. Germline CDR1 and CDR2: MGHRA and YSYEKL. The ends lost 3 bases at V and 3 bases at J; junction bases unmatched: 6. The CDR3 covers 16 residues.

V usage is TRBV6-5 and J usage is TRBJ1-1; 8 positions agree with TRBD1. The CDR3 is 13 amino acids. With 7 bases clipped from V and 9 bases from J, the junction kept 10 bases outside the gene matches. Germline values: CDR1 MNHEY, CDR2 SVGAGI. CDR3 DNA: TGTGCCAGCAACCGACAGGGGAACGGTCAAGCTTTCTTT. It encodes CASNRQGNGQAFF.

This chain connects TRBV19 to TRBJ2-3; TRBD2 aligns across 7 bases. The germline V gene has CDR1 LNHDA and CDR2 SQIVND (reference sequence). The CDR3 has 15 amino acids. V trimming: 7 bases; J trimming: 0 bases; junction bases outside the gene matches: 7. Here the CDR3 reads CASTSWGGSTDTQYF. The CDR3 bases are TGTGCCAGTACGAGTTGGGGGGGGAGCACAGATACGCAGTATTTT.

This clone was seen a few times. The V gene is TRBV7-9, the J gene TRBJ1-2; 7 bases are shared with TRBD1. This CDR3 is built from 12 residues. CDR1 is SEHNR, CDR2 FQNEAQ, per germline (reference sequence). V dropped 7 bases and J dropped 6; count of bases not matched to a gene: 5. CDR3 residues: CASTPTGNGYTF. Written as DNA, the CDR3 is TGTGCCAGCACCCCGACAGGGAATGGCTACACCTTC.

The chain uses TRBV5-6 and TRBJ2-2; 8 nucleotides match TRBD1. The germline CDR1 and CDR2 sequences are SGHDT and YYEEEE. The CDR3 sequence is 18 residues long. V shed 1 base and J 0 bases; nucleotides not matched to a gene: 8. CDR3 sequence (DNA): TGTGCCAGCAGCTTGATGGGTGACAGGGGCACGAACACCGGGGAGCTGTTTTTT. As protein: CASSLMGDRGTNTGELFF.

This chain uses TRBV19 with TRBJ1-1, with TRBD1 matching over 10 bases. V dropped 6 bases and J dropped 4; count of bases not matched to a gene: 8. CDR3 size: 15 residues. CDR1 and CDR2 from the germline V gene are LNHDA and SQIVND (reference sequence). The CDR3 sequence is CASRGGGTGATEAFF. The CDR3 DNA follows: TGTGCCAGTAGAGGGGGTGGGACAGGGGCCACTGAAGCTTTCTTT.

The rearrangement uses TRBV13 and TRBJ2-2, with unresolved D. There are 13 residues in the CDR3. Trimming took off 5 bases at V and 5 bases at J, with 9 bases between the two ends. Per germline, CDR1 PRHDT and CDR2 FYEKMQ (reference sequence). The CDR3 reads CASSLEKTGELFF. CDR3 DNA sequence: TGTGCCAGCAGCCTGGAGAAGACCGGGGAGCTGTTTTTT.

This rearrangement joins TRBV6-5 to TRBJ1-2, with a possible D match to TRBD1 (5 bases). V shed 6 bases and J shed 3 bases, with 11 bases lying between them. From germline, CDR1 is MNHEY and CDR2 SVGAGI. The CDR3 extends over 13 amino acids. CDR3 region: CASRQGGDYGYTF. CDR3 nucleotide sequence: TGTGCCAGCAGACAAGGAGGGGACTATGGCTACACCTTC.

This chain joins TRBV14 and TRBJ2-7, with TRBD2 matching over 11 bases. Germline CDR1 reads SGHDN; CDR2 reads FVKESK. The J segment lost 1 base and the V segment lost 3 bases, leaving 5 bases of the junction unmatched. The CDR3 spans 16 residues. The CDR3 bases are TGTGCCAGCAGCCAGCCCGGGACTAGCGGTTCCTACGAGCAGTACTTC. Translating gives CASSQPGTSGSYEQYF.

V usage is TRBV4-1 and J usage is TRBJ2-3; 10 bases fit TRBD2. The CDR3 runs 16 residues. In germline, CDR1 is MGHRA, CDR2 YSYEKL. J was trimmed by 2 bases and V by 2 bases; bases with no gene match: 4. The CDR3 loop reads CASSQMGTSVTDTQYF. CDR3 DNA: TGCGCCAGCAGCCAAATGGGGACTAGCGTCACAGATACGCAGTATTTT.

The chain recombines TRBV9 with TRBJ1-2, with TRBD1 identical over 7 bases. V dropped 1 base and J dropped 7; count of bases not matched to a gene: 4. The CDR3 extends over 13 amino acids. Germline V gene data show CDR1 as SGDLS and CDR2 as YYNGEE. CDR3 protein: CASSVTGAGGYTF. DNA of the CDR3: TGTGCCAGCAGCGTAACAGGGGCAGGTGGCTACACCTTC.

CDR3 coding DNA: TGTGCCAGCAATACTCCCCAGGGACAGGCGGGGACAGATACGCAGTATTTT. Protein: CASNTPQGQAGTDTQYF. The V and J genes are TRBV6-9 and TRBJ2-3; 8 nucleotides agree with TRBD1. CDR1 is MNHGY, CDR2 SVAAGI, per germline. V lost 7 bases and J lost 3; bases outside the gene matches: 15. The CDR3 runs 17 residues.

J is TRBJ2-7 and V is TRBV7-8, with a weak D call TRBD2 (5 bases). V was cut by 1 base and J by 0 bases, with 16 bases left in between. This CDR3 is built from 17 residues. The germline V gene has CDR1 SGHVS and CDR2 FQNEAQ. The CDR3 here is CASSLGSSRRSSYEQYF. The CDR3 nucleotides read TGTGCCAGCAGCTTAGGGTCATCGCGGAGGAGCTCCTACGAGCAGTACTTC. The full variable domain, its missing parts supplied by reference TRBV7-8 and TRBJ2-7, is GAGVSQSPRYKVAKRGQDVALRCDPISGHVSLFWYQQALGQGPEFLTYFQNEAQLDKSGLPSDRFFAERPEGSVSTLKIQRTQQEDSAVYLCASSLGSSRRSSYEQYFGPGTRLTVT.

This clone was detected only a few times. This chain links TRBV11-2 with TRBJ1-2, with TRBD1 identical over 11 bases. The germline V gene encodes CDR1 SGHAT and CDR2 FQNNGV. J lost 7 bases, V lost 5 bases, and 3 bases had no gene match. The CDR3 runs to 13 residues. CDR3 protein: CASSRGQGAGYTF. As DNA, the CDR3 is TGTGCCAGCAGCAGAGGACAGGGGGCTGGCTACACCTTC.

The chain uses TRBV18 and TRBJ2-7, with 9 positions matching TRBD1. The length of the CDR3 is 15 residues. The V gene end was trimmed by 5 bases and the J gene end by 3 bases; junction bases not matched to a gene: 8. In germline, CDR1 is KGHSH, CDR2 LQKENI. CDR3 region: CASSATGTGSYEQYF. The CDR3 coding sequence is TGTGCCAGCTCAGCCACCGGGACAGGGAGCTACGAGCAGTACTTC.

V gene TRBV11-2 combines with J gene TRBJ2-7, with D possibly matching TRBD2 (5 bases). Germline V gene data show CDR1 as SGHAT and CDR2 as FQNNGV. V dropped 5 bases and J dropped 4 bases, with 18 bases sitting between them. This CDR3 is built from 15 residues. CDR3 sequence (DNA): TGTGCCAGCAGCCATAGACCCGGGGTGGGATACGAGCAGTACTTC. Protein sequence: CASSHRPGVGYEQYF.

The chain joins TRBV6-5 to TRBJ2-1; no reliable D call. V was cut by 2 bases and J by 1 base, with 6 bases left in between. The germline V gene encodes CDR1 MNHEY and CDR2 SVGAGI. This CDR3 is built from 14 residues. The CDR3 region is CASSYQISYNEQFF. CDR3 bases: TGTGCCAGCAGTTACCAGATATCCTACAATGAGCAGTTCTTC.

The rearrangement joins TRBV4-1 to TRBJ1-1; no clear D. The CDR3 loop spans 14 amino acids. The germline gives CDR1 MGHRA, CDR2 YSYEKL. V was trimmed by 4 bases and J by 0 bases, leaving 9 bases between them. CDR3 nucleotide sequence: TGCGCCAGCAGCCTTCAAGACATGAACACTGAAGCTTTCTTT. It is translated as CASSLQDMNTEAFF.

The chain's CDR3 is CASSSTGSNYNEQFF. The CDR3 DNA sequence: TGTGCCAGCAGCTCGACAGGGTCGAACTACAATGAGCAGTTCTTC. The chain carries TRBV7-3 and TRBJ2-1; TRBD1 aligns across 7 bases. The CDR3 is 15 amino acids. Germline-derived CDR1 and CDR2 are SGHTA and FQGTGA. Trimming cost V 4 bases and J 3 bases; bases outside gene matches: 6.

V gene TRBV18 combines with J gene TRBJ1-1; D may be TRBD1 (6 bases). There are 14 residues in the CDR3. CDR1 KGHSH and CDR2 LQKENI come from the germline V gene. V was trimmed by 0 bases and J by 8 bases, leaving 13 bases between them. The CDR3 DNA sequence: TGTGCCAGCTCACCACCGGGGAGTACAGGGGAAGCTTTCTTT. Residues: CASSPPGSTGEAFF.

The J gene is TRBJ2-5, the V gene TRBV28; D might be TRBD2 (6 bases). V was trimmed by 3 bases and J by 2 bases, leaving 7 bases between them. The CDR3 consists of 13 residues. Germline V gene lookup returns CDR1 MDHEN and CDR2 SYDVKM. The CDR3 bases are TGTGCCAGCAGTTTGGGGGGTCAAGAGACCCAGTACTTC. The encoded protein is CASSLGGQETQYF. The whole variable domain, filled in from reference TRBV28 and TRBJ2-5, reads DVKVTQSSRYLVKRTGEKVFLECVQDMDHENMFWYRQDPGLGLRLIYFSYDVKMKEKGDIPEGYSVSREKKERFSLILESASTNQTSMYLCASSLGGQETQYFGPGTRLLVL.

The chain recombines TRBV5-6 with TRBJ2-5, with TRBD2 matching over 7 bases. Germline CDR1 and CDR2: SGHDT and YYEEEE. The CDR3 runs to 15 residues. V dropped 3 bases and J dropped 0; count of bases not matched to a gene: 5. CDR3 protein: CASSSSRGNQETQYF. The CDR3 DNA follows: TGTGCCAGCAGCTCCTCGCGGGGGAACCAAGAGACCCAGTACTTC.

The rearrangement uses TRBV2 and TRBJ1-5; 7 bases line up with TRBD1. CDR3 length: 14 amino acids. The junction had 5 bases not matched to a gene; V was cut back by 7 bases and J by 2 bases. The V gene's germline CDR1 is SNHLY and CDR2 FYNNEI. The chain's CDR3 is CASTRQGGNQPQHF. The CDR3 bases are TGTGCCAGCACGAGACAGGGCGGCAATCAGCCCCAGCATTTT.

The chain links TRBV7-3 to TRBJ2-6; tentative D call: TRBD1 (5 bases). CDR3 size: 16 residues. V was shortened by 5 bases and J by 0 bases, with 11 bases between the two germline ends. The germline CDR1 and CDR2 sequences are SGHTA and FQGTGA. CDR3 residues: CASSRYTGSGANVLTF. The CDR3 DNA sequence: TGTGCCAGCAGCCGATATACAGGCTCTGGGGCCAACGTCCTGACTTTC. The full variable domain, with the rest looked up from reference TRBV7-3 and TRBJ2-6, is GAGVSQTPSNKVTEKGKYVELRCDPISGHTALYWYRQSLGQGPEFLIYFQGTGAADDSGLPNDRFFAVRPEGSVSTLKIQRTERGDSAVYLCASSRYTGSGANVLTFGAGSRLTVL.

Here the CDR3 DNA reads TGTGCCAGCAGTACCCGAGGCCAGCCCCAGCATTTT. It encodes CASSTRGQPQHF. This sequence joins TRBV6-5 and TRBJ1-5; D is ambiguous. The V and J ends lost 5 bases and 7 bases respectively, with 9 bases between them. Per the germline V gene, CDR1 is MNHEY and CDR2 is SVGAGI. The CDR3 extends over 12 amino acids.

This clone has a single count. The gene calls are TRBV30 and TRBJ1-2; unclear D gene. V was pared by 1 base and J by 8 bases, with 14 bases between. CDR3 length: 13 amino acids. CDR1 and CDR2 (germline): GTSNPN, SVGIG (reference sequence). CDR3 protein: CAWSEARHTGYTF. CDR3 sequence (DNA): TGTGCCTGGAGTGAGGCCAGACATACGGGCTACACCTTC.

The chain combines TRBV5-1 with TRBJ2-5; weak D call: TRBD2 (5 bases). The germline V gene has CDR1 SGHRS and CDR2 YFSETQ. The CDR3 contains 16 residues. V dropped 0 bases and J dropped 2 bases, with 14 bases sitting between them. The CDR3 loop reads CASSLGHSGIQETQYF. CDR3 nucleotide sequence: TGCGCCAGCAGCTTGGGGCATTCGGGGATTCAAGAGACCCAGTACTTC.